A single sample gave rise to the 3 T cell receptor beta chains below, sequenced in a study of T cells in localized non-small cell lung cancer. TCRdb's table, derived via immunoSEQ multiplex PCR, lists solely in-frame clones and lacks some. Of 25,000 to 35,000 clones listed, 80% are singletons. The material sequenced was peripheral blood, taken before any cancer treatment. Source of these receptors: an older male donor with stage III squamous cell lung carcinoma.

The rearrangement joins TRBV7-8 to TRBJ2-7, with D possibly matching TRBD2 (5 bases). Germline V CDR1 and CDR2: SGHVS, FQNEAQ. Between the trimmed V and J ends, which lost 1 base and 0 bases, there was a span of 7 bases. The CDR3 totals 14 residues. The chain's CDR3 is CASSLVANSYEQYF. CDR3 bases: TGTGCCAGCAGCTTAGTAGCGAACTCCTACGAGCAGTACTTC.

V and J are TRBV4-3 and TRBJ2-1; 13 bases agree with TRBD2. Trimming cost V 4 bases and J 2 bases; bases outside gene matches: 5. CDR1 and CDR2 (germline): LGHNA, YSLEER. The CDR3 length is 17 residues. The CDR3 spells CASSRGTSGTTYNEQFF. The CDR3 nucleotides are TGCGCCAGCAGCCGAGGGACTAGCGGGACCACCTACAATGAGCAGTTCTTC.

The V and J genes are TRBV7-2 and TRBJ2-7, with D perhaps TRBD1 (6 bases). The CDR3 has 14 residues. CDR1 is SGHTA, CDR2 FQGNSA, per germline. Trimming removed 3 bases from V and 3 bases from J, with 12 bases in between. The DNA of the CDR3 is TGTGCCAGCAGCTTGGGGACAACAGACTACGAGCAGTACTTC. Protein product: CASSLGTTDYEQYF.